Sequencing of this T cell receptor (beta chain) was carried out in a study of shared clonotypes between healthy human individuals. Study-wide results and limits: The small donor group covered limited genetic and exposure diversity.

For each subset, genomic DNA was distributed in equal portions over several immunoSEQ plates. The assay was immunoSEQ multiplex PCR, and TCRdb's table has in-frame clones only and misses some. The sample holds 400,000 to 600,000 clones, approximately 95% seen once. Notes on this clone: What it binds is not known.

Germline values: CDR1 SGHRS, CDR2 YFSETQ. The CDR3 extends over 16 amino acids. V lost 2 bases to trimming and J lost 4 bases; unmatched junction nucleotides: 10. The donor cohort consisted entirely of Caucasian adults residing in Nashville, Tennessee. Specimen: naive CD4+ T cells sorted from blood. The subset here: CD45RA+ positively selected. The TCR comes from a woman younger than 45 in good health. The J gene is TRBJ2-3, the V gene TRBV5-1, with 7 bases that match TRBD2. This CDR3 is CASSLGPGGLSDTQYF. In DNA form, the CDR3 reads TGCGCCAGCAGCTTAGGACCGGGGGGACTGTCAGATACGCAGTATTTT. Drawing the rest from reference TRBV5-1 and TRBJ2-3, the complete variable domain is KAGVTQTPRYLIKTRGQQVTLSCSPISGHRSVSWYQQTPGQGLQFLFEYFSETQRNKGNFPGRFSGRQFSNSRSEMNVSTLELGDSALYLCASSLGPGGLSDTQYFGPGTRLTVL.